This TCR beta chain was found in a study of tumor-infiltrating lymphocytes in localized non-small cell lung cancer (dated by TCRdb to the early 2020s). About the full investigation: Patients whose samples were collected after neoadjuvant chemotherapy, as well as both smokers and never-smokers and several histologies, were included in the cohort. A total of over 45 patients were included in the paired tumor versus uninvolved lung comparison of immunoSEQ T-cell fraction. The same patients underwent several integrated assays, with TCR sequencing performed together with flow cytometry, multiplex immunofluorescence, RNA-seq, exome sequencing and proteomics. From each patient came resected tumor tissue plus uninvolved lung tissue from that same patient, and the uninvolved lung tissue was described as non-adjacent to the tumor. In total, the ICON cohort was made up of about 160 surgical patients who had localized non-small cell lung cancer and whose tumors were resected.

The immunoSEQ assay used for TCR sequencing gave the T-cell fraction in both tumor and uninvolved lung tissue. The original pipeline was this. For survival analysis, patients were split into high (upper tertile) and low (lower two tertiles) T-cell fraction groups and compared by log-rank test. A signed-rank test was used to test differences in T-cell fraction between paired tumor and uninvolved lung samples. TCRdb stores this immuneACCESS table with in-frame sequences only. Part of the clones is absent; in the studies checked, under half of the shortfall reflects unresolved V genes, and no reason is known for the rest. V, J and clone size are taken as reported in that table, and D and trimming were inferred from the DNA itself. Across this sample there are around 7,200 clones, with less than 75% seen only once. The leading ten clones occupy under 15% of the sample. From the cysteine through the phenylalanine, the CDR3 covers 15 amino acids. Solely the CDR3 DNA is kept, with 45 bases framed from the first base. Sequences ENHRY (CDR1) and SYGVKD (CDR2) are obtained from the germline V gene. V loses 6 bases of germline sequence and J loses 6 bases, and the interval between the two ends is 21 bases.

Study-wide findings and limitations: No association of tumor T-cell fraction from TCR sequencing with recurrence-free survival was found (p = 0.61). Because different assays used different pieces of the same tissue, intratumor heterogeneity could not be separated from technical variation. No difference in TCR-derived T-cell fraction was observed between the flow cytometry-defined immunotypes IM1 (good prognosis) and IM2 (poor prognosis). Consistent with immunofluorescence CD3 counts, TCRbeta sequencing supported greater T cell infiltration in tumors than in uninvolved lung tissue. Assay coverage varied across patients depending on available tissue quantity, so only a subset of the cohort had TCR sequencing.

The first patient joined ICON in 2016, and enrollment wrapped up when the last patient was enrolled in late 2018. Fresh tumor and matched uninvolved tissue for in-depth immune analyses, including TCR sequencing, were collected from a subcohort of around 76 patients. No cell sorting was done, and TCR sequencing was instead run on DNA isolated from bulk tissue. On this clone itself: Its specific antigen is unknown. No base qualities exist here, and no much larger clone lies one base off it.

The sequence was collected from a human donor with non-small cell lung cancer. The sample was lung tumor tissue. The chain was built from TRBV10-3 and TRBJ2-7, with the D gene tentatively TRBD1 or TRBD2, based on 9 matching bases in each. The nucleotide sequence reads TGTGCCATCAGGCGGGGGGGACAGGGCTGGAGCGAGCAGTACTTC. Its amino acids are CAIRRGGQGWSEQYF.